This paragraph covers one TCR beta chain sequence. Its antigen specificity is not known. There are no base qualities to consult, and no much larger clone falls within one base. The data are from a study of T-cell reconstitution after alpha-beta-depleted transplantation in children (dated by TCRdb to 2016 to 2017). Broadly, across the study: The study quantitatively tracked T-cell immune reconstitution after TCRalphabeta/CD19-depleted allogeneic hematopoietic cell transplantation in children using TCR repertoire profiling.

CDR1 and CDR2 are drawn from the germline V gene: SGHDT, YYEEEE. Measured from the cysteine to the phenylalanine, the CDR3 is 12 residues long. Only the CDR3 portion is preserved as DNA: 36 bases, with reading frame beginning at the first base. For this chain, trimming is 5 bases at the V end and 7 bases at the J end, and the number of junction bases without a gene match is 5. The protocol used for the library was PCR. The sequencer listed for this sample is Illumina HiSeq 2500. To normalize quantification of the TCRbeta repertoire, the TCR libraries were built with molecular barcoding that relied on unique molecular identifiers. In TCRdb, the public reads were trimmed at Q25 with fastp and aligned with MiXCR, with productive beta chains retained. Entries that share a CDR3 protein sequence are merged under the most common genes and DNA. This sample comprises around 380,000 distinct CDR3 sequences, 9.5% to 13% of them detected only once. Roughly 6% of the sample lies in the top ten.

Specimen: PBMCs from the stem cell graft donor, collected from the stem cell graft. The receptor chain draws on TRBV5-6 and TRBJ1-2; TRBD1 aligns with 7 central bases. This TCR was sampled from a human donor who donated a stem cell graft to a child with acute myeloid leukemia. The CDR3 reads as follows: CASSGTACGYTF. The nucleotide sequence reads TGTGCCAGCAGTGGGACAGCTTGTGGCTACACCTTC.